The 32 T cell receptor beta chains given below trace back to one sample, sequenced in a study of molecular identifiers for immune sequencing clone quantification. TCRdb reprocessed the PCR reads with MiXCR, giving one entry per CDR3 protein. Here the sample spans just over 95,000 distinct CDR3 sequences, 20% to 25% being singletons. The source material was naive CD8+ T cells from blood, with Jurkat cell RNA spiked in. The sample's subset: FACS-sorted CD8+CD4-CCR7+CD45RA+ naive T cells. These receptors all come from a human donor in good health. Some libraries in this study had Jurkat cell RNA spiked in.

Of note for this clonotype: A much larger clone differs by one base, so this may be a read error. This chain uses TRBV29-1 with TRBJ2-7; 14 bases map to TRBD2. Germline V lookup: CDR1 SQVTM, CDR2 ANQGSEA. V lost 5 bases to trimming and J lost 4 bases; unmatched junction nucleotides: 10. The CDR3 is 16 residues long. CDR3 sequence: CSVPRPGTSGGYEQYF. The CDR3 DNA is TGCAGCGTTCCAAGGCCCGGGACTAGCGGGGGTTACGAGCAGTACTTC.

This clonotype was recorded a few times. The genes are TRBV15 and TRBJ2-7, with D maybe TRBD2 (6 bases). Trimming took off 0 bases at V and 3 bases at J, with 12 bases between the two ends. The CDR3 loop spans 15 amino acids. CDR1 is LNHNV, CDR2 YYDKDF, per germline (reference sequence). In nucleotides, the CDR3 is TGTGCCACCAGCAGAGAGAGGAGGGACTTCTACGAGCAGTACTTC. It translates to CATSRERRDFYEQYF. Variable domain in full (rest from reference TRBV15 and TRBJ2-7): DAMVIQNPRYQVTQFGKPVTLSCSQTLNHNVMYWYQQKSSQAPKLLFHYYDKDFNNEADTPDNFQSRRPNTSFCFLDIRSPGLGDTAMYLCATSRERRDFYEQYFGPGTRLTVT.

The genes are TRBV29-1 and TRBJ1-2, with D perhaps matching TRBD1 (6 bases). Germline CDR1 reads SQVTM; CDR2 reads ANQGSEA. V lost 3 bases, J lost 0 bases, and 17 bases lay in between. The CDR3 totals 16 residues. The CDR3 DNA reads TGCAGCGTTGAGGGGGGCAGGGGAAAGACTAACTATGGCTACACCTTC. This translates into CSVEGGRGKTNYGYTF.

The chain recombines TRBV12-3 or TRBV12-4 with TRBJ2-5; the match to TRBD2 covers 9 bases. J gave up 3 bases and V 4 bases, and 12 bases lay outside the gene matches. This CDR3 has 17 amino acids. CDR3 bases: TGTGCCAGCAGTTCACCCACGGGACTAGCTGGGGAAGAGACCCAGTACTTC. This translates into CASSSPTGLAGEETQYF.

The V call is TRBV2, the J call TRBJ2-5; D possibly corresponds to TRBD2 (5 bases). Per the germline V gene, CDR1 is SNHLY and CDR2 is FYNNEI. CDR3 length equals 11 residues. V gave up 7 bases and J gave up 4 bases, with 7 bases separating them. The CDR3 DNA follows: TGTGCCAGCACTGGAGGAGAGACCCAGTACTTC. Its protein product is CASTGGETQYF. Based on the CDR3 plus reference TRBV2 and TRBJ2-5, the full variable domain is EPEVTQTPSHQVTQMGQEVILRCVPISNHLYFYWYRQILGQKVEFLVSFYNNEISEKSEIFDDQFSVERPDGSNFTLKIRSTKLEDSAMYFCASTGGETQYFGPGTRLLVL.

In the case of this clonotype: A much larger clone differs from this one at a single base, so this may be a read error. The J gene is TRBJ2-5, the V gene TRBV4-3, with 11 bases identical to TRBD2. The CDR3 consists of 17 residues. The germline gives CDR1 LGHNA, CDR2 YSLEER. The CDR3 bases are TGCGCCAGCAGCCAAGATACACTAGCGGGAGCCGAAGAGCCCCAGTACTTC. Translated: CASSQDTLAGAEEPQYF.

This sequence joins TRBV4-3 and TRBJ2-1; D gene uncertain. CDR1 is LGHNA and CDR2 is YSLEER in the germline V gene. Trimming removed 0 bases from V and 4 bases from J, with 13 bases in between. CDR3 length: 16 residues. CDR3 DNA sequence: TGCGCCAGCAGCCAAGATATGGGGATCGGGTACAATGAGCAGTTCTTC. This sequence encodes CASSQDMGIGYNEQFF.

This clonotype was seen a handful of times. V is TRBV28 and J is TRBJ2-1; D not resolved. The germline V gene has CDR1 MDHEN and CDR2 SYDVKM. The CDR3 has 14 residues. Between the trimmed V and J ends, which lost 2 bases and 1 base, there was a span of 6 bases. Here the CDR3 DNA reads TGTGCCAGCAGTTTAAGTTGGTCCTACAATGAGCAGTTCTTC. This codes for CASSLSWSYNEQFF.

For this clonotype: A much more abundant neighbour one base away suggests this may be a read error. The chain uses TRBV20-1 and TRBJ1-4; D unclear. Germline CDR1 reads DFQATT; CDR2 reads SNEGSKA (reference sequence). The CDR3 is 16 residues long. The chain's CDR3 is CGARRLNTATNEKLFF. The CDR3 DNA is TGCGGTGCTAGAAGACTGAACACCGCAACTAATGAAAAACTGTTTTTT.

The sample holds a few counts of this clonotype. This may stem from a read error, because a much larger clone lies one nucleotide away. This chain links TRBV27 with TRBJ2-3; 9 nucleotides agree with TRBD2. J gave up 0 bases and V 2 bases, and 3 bases lay outside the gene matches. The CDR3 contains 16 residues. CDR1 is MNHEY and CDR2 is SMNVEV in the germline V gene (reference sequence). The CDR3 spells CASSLGGRDSTDTQYF. The CDR3 bases are TGTGCCAGCAGTTTAGGCGGGAGGGACAGCACAGATACGCAGTATTTT.

The chain uses TRBV7-9 and TRBJ2-7; perhaps TRBD1 as D (5 bases). Between the trimmed V and J ends, which lost 7 bases and 7 bases, there was a span of 26 bases. The germline gives CDR1 SEHNR, CDR2 FQNEAQ (reference sequence). This CDR3 contains 16 residues. In DNA, the CDR3 is TGTGCCAGCAATCTAGGGGCAGGTTTGGTTTTCGAAGAGCAGTACTTC. Encoded protein: CASNLGAGLVFEEQYF.

This clonotype was recorded many times. The chain links TRBV5-6 to TRBJ2-7; 9 bases are a match to TRBD2. Germline V CDR1 and CDR2: SGHDT, YYEEEE. The junction had 4 bases not matched to a gene; V was cut back by 0 bases and J by 3 bases. This CDR3 region has 15 residues. The CDR3 DNA sequence: TGTGCCAGCAGCTTGGCCGTTAGCGGGGGCTACGAGCAGTACTTC. Translation: CASSLAVSGGYEQYF.

This chain uses TRBV6-2 or TRBV6-3 with TRBJ1-2; a weak D match, TRBD1 (5 bases). Germline values: CDR1 MNHEY, CDR2 SVGEGT. The CDR3 consists of 16 residues. V lost 5 bases to trimming and J lost 4 bases, with 20 bases between them. The CDR3 nucleotides read TGTGCCAGCAGTCAACGCAGGGACGGTGTTGTCTATGGCTACACCTTC. Translated, it gives CASSQRRDGVVYGYTF.

This chain uses TRBV30 with TRBJ1-1; unclear D gene. Between the trimmed V and J ends, which lost 0 bases and 4 bases, there was a span of 9 bases. This CDR3 has 13 amino acids. Germline V gives CDR1 GTSNPN, CDR2 SVGIG (reference sequence). As DNA, the CDR3 is TGTGCCTGGAGTGTTGAGGGAGGCACTGAAGCTTTCTTT. This encodes CAWSVEGGTEAFF.

This clonotype has ten or more counts. The chain combines TRBV5-4 with TRBJ2-7; TRBD1 is a possible D gene (5 bases). Trimming left V 2 bases short and J 3 bases short, with 12 bases between. This CDR3 spans 14 amino acids. CDR1 is SGHNT, CDR2 YYREEE, per germline (reference sequence). The CDR3 protein is CASSFGRGSYEQYF. The CDR3, as DNA: TGTGCCAGCAGCTTCGGTAGGGGAAGCTACGAGCAGTACTTC. Full variable domain (rest looked up from reference TRBV5-4 and TRBJ2-7): ETGVTQSPTHLIKTRGQQVTLRCSSQSGHNTVSWYQQALGQGPQFIFQYYREEENGRGNFPPRFSGLQFPNYSSELNVNALELDDSALYLCASSFGRGSYEQYFGPGTRLTVT.

This clonotype was observed a handful of times. The rearrangement links TRBV4-1 to TRBJ2-2, with TRBD1 as a possible D gene (6 bases). V shed 4 bases and J shed 2 bases, with 20 bases lying between them. Germline lookup yields CDR1 MGHRA and CDR2 YSYEKL. The CDR3 has 18 residues. DNA of the CDR3: TGCGCCAGCAGCCCTGGGGGACACAACGGGGTTAACACCGGGGAGCTGTTTTTT. Amino acids: CASSPGGHNGVNTGELFF.

Many counts were recorded for this clonotype. V gene TRBV20-1 combines with J gene TRBJ2-7; 9 bases map to TRBD1. V shed 5 bases, J shed 2 bases, and the junction held 4 bases outside the gene matches. From germline, CDR1 is DFQATT and CDR2 SNEGSKA (reference sequence). The CDR3 is 13 amino acids. CDR3 DNA sequence: TGCAGTGCTGGGGGACAGGGACCCTACGAGCAGTACTTC. Its protein product is CSAGGQGPYEQYF.

There are many counts of this clonotype. The V gene is TRBV18, the J gene TRBJ1-1; D is undetermined. The CDR3 runs to 14 residues. From germline, CDR1 is KGHSH and CDR2 LQKENI. V was cut by 8 bases and J by 0 bases, with 13 bases left in between. The CDR3 bases are TGTGCCAGCGCCGACGGGAGAATGAACACTGAAGCTTTCTTT. Translation: CASADGRMNTEAFF. Full variable domain (outside the CDR3, taken from reference TRBV18 and TRBJ1-1): NAGVMQNPRHLVRRRGQEARLRCSPMKGHSHVYWYRQLPEEGLKFMVYLQKENIIDESGMPKERFSAEFPKEGPSILRIQQVVRGDSAAYFCASADGRMNTEAFFGQGTRLTVV.

For this clonotype: A read error may be the cause here, since a much bigger clone is one base away. The gene calls are TRBV27 and TRBJ1-5; TRBD1 matches at 7 bases. There are 14 residues in the CDR3. CDR1 and CDR2 (germline): MNHEY, SMNVEV (reference sequence). The J segment lost 6 bases and the V segment lost 5 bases, leaving 7 bases of the junction unmatched. CDR3 coding DNA: TGTGCCAGCAGTCCTGGGACAGTGTTTCAGCCCCAGCATTTT. As protein: CASSPGTVFQPQHF.

This clonotype was counted many times. The chain carries TRBV6-2 or TRBV6-3 and TRBJ2-6; TRBD1 aligns across 9 bases. Trimming at V came to 8 bases and at J to 0 bases, leaving 11 bases not matched to a gene. This CDR3 comprises 18 residues. Looked up from germline, CDR1 is MNHEY and CDR2 is SVGEGT. The CDR3 loop reads CASSGRDRADSGANVLTF. The CDR3 region has the DNA TGTGCCAGCTCAGGCAGGGACAGGGCTGACTCTGGGGCCAACGTCCTGACTTTC.

At least ten counts were recorded for this clonotype. The CDR3 coding sequence is TGTGCCAGCATCGATTCGCGTTGGAGCACAGATACGCAGTATTTT. Encoded protein: CASIDSRWSTDTQYF. J is TRBJ2-3 and V is TRBV11-1, with D uncertain. Per germline, CDR1 SGHAT and CDR2 FQDESV (reference sequence). Trimming cost V 7 bases and J 0 bases, with 14 bases left between them. The CDR3 totals 15 residues.

This clonotype was seen at least ten times. The gene calls are TRBV27 and TRBJ2-3; 14 positions match TRBD2. The V segment lost 10 bases and the J segment 3 bases; nucleotides outside the gene matches: 21. The V gene's germline CDR1 is MNHEY and CDR2 SMNVEV (reference sequence). This CDR3 spans 20 amino acids. The CDR3 protein is CATHPPEGLAGVGTTDTQYF. The CDR3 DNA sequence: TGTGCCACACATCCCCCCGAGGGACTAGCGGGAGTCGGTACGACAGATACGCAGTATTTT.

As for this clonotype: One base away lies a much larger clone, so this may be a sequencing read error. This rearrangement joins TRBV19 to TRBJ2-6; unclear D gene. The CDR3 consists of 15 residues. Per the germline V gene, CDR1 is LNHDA and CDR2 is SQIVND (reference sequence). The V end lost 4 bases, the J end lost 0 bases, and 7 bases lay between the germline ends. The CDR3 loop is CASSTLGSGANVLTF. For the CDR3, the DNA is TGTGCCAGTAGTACATTGGGCTCTGGGGCCAACGTCCTGACTTTC.

This clonotype was detected ten times or more. V usage is TRBV19 and J usage is TRBJ2-5; 10 nucleotides align to TRBD2. J was trimmed by 5 bases and V by 1 base; bases with no gene match: 4. The CDR3 has 15 amino acids. The germline gives CDR1 LNHDA, CDR2 SQIVND (reference sequence). The CDR3 sequence: CASSIGLAGVETQYF. The DNA of the CDR3 is TGTGCCAGTAGTATAGGGCTAGCGGGAGTCGAGACCCAGTACTTC. Full variable domain (outside the CDR3, taken from reference TRBV19 and TRBJ2-5): DGGITQSPKYLFRKEGQNVTLSCEQNLNHDAMYWYRQDPGQGLRLIYYSQIVNDFQKGDIAEGYSVSREKKESFPLTVTSAQKNPTAFYLCASSIGLAGVETQYFGPGTRLLVL.

Details on this clonotype: The junction departs from germline at one end; a sequencing error may be responsible. CDR3 sequence reads: CASSFGTNLNTEASF. The CDR3 nucleotides are TGTGCCAGCAGTTTCGGCACCAACTTGAACACTGAAGCTTCCTTT. The rearrangement uses TRBV12-3 or TRBV12-4 and TRBJ1-1; D unclear. The CDR3 extends over 15 amino acids.

The gene calls are TRBV2 and TRBJ2-2; D possibly corresponds to TRBD2 (5 bases). V lost 2 bases and J 5 bases, leaving 15 bases between the germline ends. The CDR3 loop spans 16 amino acids. Germline CDR1 SNHLY, CDR2 FYNNEI. CDR3 sequence (DNA): TGTGCCAGCAGTGAACGGCTGAAAGCGGCGACCGGGGAGCTGTTTTTT. It specifies CASSERLKAATGELFF.

As regards this clonotype: A much larger clone sits a single nucleotide away, making a read error possible. This likely comes from a read error, as the CDR3 has no conserved phenylalanine or tryptophan at its end. The chain joins TRBV2 to TRBJ2-3, with TRBD2 matching 9 bases. Trimming at V came to 4 bases and at J to 5 bases, leaving 4 bases not matched to a gene. CDR1 and CDR2 from the germline V gene are SNHLY and FYNNEI. This CDR3 comprises 14 residues. Here the CDR3 DNA reads TGTGCCAGCAGTGCTAGCGGGGTAGGAGATACGCAGTATGTT. Translated, it gives CASSASGVGDTQYV.

The table lists this clonotype with many counts. The J gene is TRBJ2-3, the V gene TRBV2; TRBD1 matches 12 bases. The germline V gene encodes CDR1 SNHLY and CDR2 FYNNEI. V was pared by 9 bases and J by 4 bases, with 5 bases of the junction left unmatched. The CDR3 runs 14 residues. In DNA form, the CDR3 reads TGTGCCAGTCCAGGGACAGGGGGCGCAGATACGCAGTATTTT. It yields the protein CASPGTGGADTQYF.

At least ten counts were recorded for this clonotype. V usage is TRBV7-8 and J usage is TRBJ2-1; D is unclear. Germline V gene data show CDR1 as SGHVS and CDR2 as FQNEAQ. V gave up 7 bases and J gave up 6 bases, with 19 bases separating them. This CDR3 has 15 residues. CDR3 bases: TGTGCCAGCACCCCTACCCGCGTCCGAGGCAATGAGCAGTTCTTC. Its translation: CASTPTRVRGNEQFF.

This clonotype has a handful of counts. The V call is TRBV3-1, the J call TRBJ2-2; no firm D call. V was trimmed by 5 bases and J by 2 bases, leaving 3 bases between them. CDR1 and CDR2 from the germline V gene are LGHDT and YNNKEL (reference sequence). The CDR3 totals 12 residues. In DNA form, the CDR3 reads TGTGCCAGCAGCGTTAACACCGGGGAGCTGTTTTTT. Residues: CASSVNTGELFF.

The chain is built from TRBV19 and TRBJ2-7; a possible D gene is TRBD2 (5 bases). The CDR3 length is 16 residues. Trimming cost V 5 bases and J 2 bases, with 19 bases left between them. Germline lookup yields CDR1 LNHDA and CDR2 SQIVND (reference sequence). The CDR3 protein is CASSLAVGEGAYEQYF. Written as DNA, the CDR3 is TGTGCCAGTAGTCTGGCCGTCGGTGAGGGTGCCTACGAGCAGTACTTC.

This clonotype was seen at least ten times. The rearrangement joins TRBV4-3 to TRBJ2-3, with 13 bases lining up with TRBD2. The CDR3 has 16 residues. Trimming took 3 bases from V and 1 from J; bases not matched to a gene: 1. Per germline, CDR1 LGHNA and CDR2 YSLEER. The CDR3 DNA sequence: TGCGCCAGCAGCCAGGGACTAGCGGGGCGCACAGATACGCAGTATTTT. Its translation is CASSQGLAGRTDTQYF.